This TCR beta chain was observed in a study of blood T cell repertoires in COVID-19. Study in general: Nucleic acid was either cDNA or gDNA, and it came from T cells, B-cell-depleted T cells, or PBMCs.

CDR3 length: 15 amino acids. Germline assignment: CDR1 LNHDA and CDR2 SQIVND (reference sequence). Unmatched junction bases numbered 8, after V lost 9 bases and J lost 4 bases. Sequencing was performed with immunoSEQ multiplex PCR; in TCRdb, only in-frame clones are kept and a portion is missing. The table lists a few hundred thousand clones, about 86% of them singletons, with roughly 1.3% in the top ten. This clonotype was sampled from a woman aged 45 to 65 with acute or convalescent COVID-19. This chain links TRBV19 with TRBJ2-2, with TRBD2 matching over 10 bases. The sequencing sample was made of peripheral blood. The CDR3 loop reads CASKVASGSTGELFF. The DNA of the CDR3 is TGTGCCAGCAAGGTCGCTAGCGGGAGCACCGGGGAGCTGTTTTTT.